This entry concerns a single TCR beta chain. Trimming removed 3 bases from V and 5 bases from J, with 7 bases in between. Germline CDR1 is LNHNV and CDR2 is YYDKDF (reference sequence). This CDR3 has 12 amino acids. TCRdb's copy holds only in-frame clones and misses some; the assay was immunoSEQ multiplex PCR. The table records roughly 2.5 million clones, more than 80% of them present only once. This record belongs to a study of shared clonotypes between healthy human individuals. Study in general: Aged 18 to 49, the donors were a couple of women and three men. CD8 memory received one plate per donor, CD8 naive two, CD4 memory three and CD4 naive three.

The sequenced material came from naive CD4+ T cells sorted from blood. Stated subset: CD45RA+ positively selected. The chain links TRBV15 to TRBJ1-1; no clear D. The receptor was isolated from a man younger than 35 in good health. Here the CDR3 reads CATSRVGTEAFF. CDR3 DNA sequence: TGTGCCACCAGCAGGGTTGGGACTGAAGCTTTCTTT.